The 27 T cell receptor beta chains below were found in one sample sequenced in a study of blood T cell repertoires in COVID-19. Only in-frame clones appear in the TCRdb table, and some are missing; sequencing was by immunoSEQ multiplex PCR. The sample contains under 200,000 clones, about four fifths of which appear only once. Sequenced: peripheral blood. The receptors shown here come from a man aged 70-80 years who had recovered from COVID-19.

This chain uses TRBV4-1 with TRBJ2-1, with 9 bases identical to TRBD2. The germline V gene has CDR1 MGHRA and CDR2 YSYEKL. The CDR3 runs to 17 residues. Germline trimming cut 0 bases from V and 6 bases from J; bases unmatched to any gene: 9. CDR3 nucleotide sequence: TGCGCCAGCAGCCAAGACACCGGGACTAGCTATGTCAATGAGCAGTTCTTC. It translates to CASSQDTGTSYVNEQFF.

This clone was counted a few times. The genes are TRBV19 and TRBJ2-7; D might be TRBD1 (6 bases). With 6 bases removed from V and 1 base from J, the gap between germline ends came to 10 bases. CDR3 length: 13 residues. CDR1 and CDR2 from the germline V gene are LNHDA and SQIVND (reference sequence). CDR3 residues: CASSRGASYEQYF. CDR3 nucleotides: TGTGCCAGTAGCAGGGGTGCGTCCTACGAGCAGTACTTC.

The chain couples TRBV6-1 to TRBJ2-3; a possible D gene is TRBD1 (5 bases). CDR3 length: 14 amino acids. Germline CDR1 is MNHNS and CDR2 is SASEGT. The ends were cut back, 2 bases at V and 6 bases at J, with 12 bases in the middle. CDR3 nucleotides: TGTGCCAGCAGTGAACAGGGAAGATCGGATACGCAGTATTTT. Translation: CASSEQGRSDTQYF.

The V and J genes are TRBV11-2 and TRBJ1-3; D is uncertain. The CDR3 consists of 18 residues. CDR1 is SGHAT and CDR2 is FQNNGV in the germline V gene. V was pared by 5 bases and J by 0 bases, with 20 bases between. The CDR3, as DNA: TGTGCCAGCAGCCCAACGGGTCGGCAGACTGGCTCTGGAAACACCATATATTTT. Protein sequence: CASSPTGRQTGSGNTIYF.

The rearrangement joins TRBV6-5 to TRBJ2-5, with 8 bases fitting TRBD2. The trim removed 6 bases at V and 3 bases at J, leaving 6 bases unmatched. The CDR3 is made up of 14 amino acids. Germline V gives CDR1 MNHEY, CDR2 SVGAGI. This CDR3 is CASRTTSEKETQYF. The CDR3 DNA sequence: TGTGCCAGCAGGACGACTAGCGAGAAAGAGACCCAGTACTTC.

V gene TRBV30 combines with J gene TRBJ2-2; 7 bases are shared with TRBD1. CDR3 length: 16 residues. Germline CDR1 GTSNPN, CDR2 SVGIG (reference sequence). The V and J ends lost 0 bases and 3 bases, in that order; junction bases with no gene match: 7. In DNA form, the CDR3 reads TGTGCCTGGAGTGTACCTGGGACAGACCACACCGGGGAGCTGTTTTTT. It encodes CAWSVPGTDHTGELFF.

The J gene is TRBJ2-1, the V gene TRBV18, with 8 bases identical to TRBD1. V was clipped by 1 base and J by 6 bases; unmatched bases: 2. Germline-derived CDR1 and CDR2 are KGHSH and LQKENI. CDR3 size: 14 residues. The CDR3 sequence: CASSPLDRANEQFF. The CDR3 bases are TGTGCCAGCTCACCACTGGACAGGGCCAATGAGCAGTTCTTC.

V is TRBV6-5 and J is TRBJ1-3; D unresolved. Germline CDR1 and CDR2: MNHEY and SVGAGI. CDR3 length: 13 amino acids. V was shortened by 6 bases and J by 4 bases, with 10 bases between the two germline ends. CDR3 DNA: TGTGCCAGCAGACAGTCCTTAGGAAACACCATATATTTT. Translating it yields CASRQSLGNTIYF.

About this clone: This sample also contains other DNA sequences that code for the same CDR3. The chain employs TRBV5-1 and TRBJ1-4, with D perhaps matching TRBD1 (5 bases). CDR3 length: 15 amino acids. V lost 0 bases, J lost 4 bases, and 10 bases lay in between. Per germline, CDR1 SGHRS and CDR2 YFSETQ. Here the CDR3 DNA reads TGCGCCAGCAGCTTGGGTACAGGTGGTAATGAAAAACTGTTTTTT. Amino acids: CASSLGTGGNEKLFF. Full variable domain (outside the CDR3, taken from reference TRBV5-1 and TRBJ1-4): KAGVTQTPRYLIKTRGQQVTLSCSPISGHRSVSWYQQTPGQGLQFLFEYFSETQRNKGNFPGRFSGRQFSNSRSEMNVSTLELGDSALYLCASSLGTGGNEKLFFGSGTQLSVL.

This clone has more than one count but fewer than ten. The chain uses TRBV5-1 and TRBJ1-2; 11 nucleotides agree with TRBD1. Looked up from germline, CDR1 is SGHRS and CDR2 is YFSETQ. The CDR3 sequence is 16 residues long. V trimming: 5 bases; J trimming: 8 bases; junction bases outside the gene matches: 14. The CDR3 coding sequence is TGCGCCAGCAGACAAGGACAGGGGGCGTCTGGTCTAGGCTACACCTTC. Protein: CASRQGQGASGLGYTF.

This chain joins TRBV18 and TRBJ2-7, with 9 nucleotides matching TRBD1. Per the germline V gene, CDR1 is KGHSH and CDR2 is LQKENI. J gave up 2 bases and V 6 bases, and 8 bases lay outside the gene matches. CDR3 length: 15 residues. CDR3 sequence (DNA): TGTGCCAGCTCGATTTCCGGGACAGGGCCCTACGAGCAGTACTTC. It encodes CASSISGTGPYEQYF. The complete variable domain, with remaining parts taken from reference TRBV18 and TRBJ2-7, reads NAGVMQNPRHLVRRRGQEARLRCSPMKGHSHVYWYRQLPEEGLKFMVYLQKENIIDESGMPKERFSAEFPKEGPSILRIQQVVRGDSAAYFCASSISGTGPYEQYFGPGTRLTVT.

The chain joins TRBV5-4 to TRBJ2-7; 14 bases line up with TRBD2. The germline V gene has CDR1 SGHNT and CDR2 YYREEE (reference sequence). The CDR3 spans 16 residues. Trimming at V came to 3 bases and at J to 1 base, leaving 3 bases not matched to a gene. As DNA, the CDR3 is TGTGCCAGCAGCTCCGGACTAGCGGGAGGTTCCTACGAGCAGTACTTC. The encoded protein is CASSSGLAGGSYEQYF. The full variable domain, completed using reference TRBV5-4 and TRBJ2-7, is ETGVTQSPTHLIKTRGQQVTLRCSSQSGHNTVSWYQQALGQGPQFIFQYYREEENGRGNFPPRFSGLQFPNYSSELNVNALELDDSALYLCASSSGLAGGSYEQYFGPGTRLTVT.

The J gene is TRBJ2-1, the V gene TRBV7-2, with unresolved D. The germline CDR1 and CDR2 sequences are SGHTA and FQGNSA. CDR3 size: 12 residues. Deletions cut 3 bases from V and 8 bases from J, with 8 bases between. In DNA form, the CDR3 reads TGTGCCAGCAGCTTTATCCGGGATGAGCAGTTCTTC. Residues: CASSFIRDEQFF.

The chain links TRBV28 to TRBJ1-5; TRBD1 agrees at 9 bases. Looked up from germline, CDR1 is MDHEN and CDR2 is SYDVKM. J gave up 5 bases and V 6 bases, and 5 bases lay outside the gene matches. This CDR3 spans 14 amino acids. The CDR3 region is CASSPGTGYQPQHF. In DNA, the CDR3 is TGTGCCAGCAGCCCCGGGACAGGGTATCAGCCCCAGCATTTT.

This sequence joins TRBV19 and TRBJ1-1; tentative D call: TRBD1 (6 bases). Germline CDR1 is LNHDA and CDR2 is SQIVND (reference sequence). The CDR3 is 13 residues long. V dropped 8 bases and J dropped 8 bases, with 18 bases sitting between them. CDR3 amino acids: CASGPQGSREAFF. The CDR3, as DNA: TGTGCCAGTGGACCACAGGGCTCCCGAGAAGCTTTCTTT.

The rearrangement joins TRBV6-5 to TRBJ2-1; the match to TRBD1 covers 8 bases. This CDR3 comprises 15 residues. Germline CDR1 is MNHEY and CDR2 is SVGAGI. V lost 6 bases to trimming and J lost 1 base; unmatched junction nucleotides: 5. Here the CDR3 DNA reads TGTGCCAGCAGCGTGGACAGGGCTTCCTACAATGAGCAGTTCTTC. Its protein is CASSVDRASYNEQFF.

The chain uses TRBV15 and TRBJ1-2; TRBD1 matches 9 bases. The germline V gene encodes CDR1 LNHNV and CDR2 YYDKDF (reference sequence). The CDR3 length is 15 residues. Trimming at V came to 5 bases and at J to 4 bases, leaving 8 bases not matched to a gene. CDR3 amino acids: CATSSRDRDFYGYTF. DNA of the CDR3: TGTGCCACCAGCTCCCGGGACAGGGATTTCTATGGCTACACCTTC.

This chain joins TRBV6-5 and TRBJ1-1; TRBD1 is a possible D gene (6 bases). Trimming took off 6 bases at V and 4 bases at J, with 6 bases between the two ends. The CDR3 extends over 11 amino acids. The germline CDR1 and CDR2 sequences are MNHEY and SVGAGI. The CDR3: CASRQGTEAFF. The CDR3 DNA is TGTGCCAGCAGACAGGGCACTGAAGCTTTCTTT.

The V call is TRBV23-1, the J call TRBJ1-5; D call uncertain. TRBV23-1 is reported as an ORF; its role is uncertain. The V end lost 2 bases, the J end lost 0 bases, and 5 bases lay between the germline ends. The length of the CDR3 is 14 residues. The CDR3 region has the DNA TGCGCCAGCAGTCAAGGGCGTAGCAATCAGCCCCAGCATTTT. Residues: CASSQGRSNQPQHF.

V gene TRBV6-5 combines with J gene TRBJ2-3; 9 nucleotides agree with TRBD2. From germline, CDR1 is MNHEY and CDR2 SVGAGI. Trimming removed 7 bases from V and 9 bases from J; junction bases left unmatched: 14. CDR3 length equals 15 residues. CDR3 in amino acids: CASISSGTSLRTQYF. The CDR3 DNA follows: TGTGCCAGCATTTCCTCCGGGACTAGCTTACGCACGCAGTATTTT.

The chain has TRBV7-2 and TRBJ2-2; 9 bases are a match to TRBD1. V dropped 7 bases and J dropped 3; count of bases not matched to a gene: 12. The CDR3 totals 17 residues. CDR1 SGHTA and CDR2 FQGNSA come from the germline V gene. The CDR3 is CASTPFTGTGYTGELFF. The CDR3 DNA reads TGTGCCAGCACCCCTTTCACCGGGACAGGGTACACCGGGGAGCTGTTTTTT.

CDR3 coding DNA: TGTGCCAGCGGGAGGGGGTTGGATCAGCCCCAGCATTTT. Residues: CASGRGLDQPQHF. V and J are TRBV7-6 and TRBJ1-5, with D possibly matching TRBD1 (6 bases). V lost 8 bases to trimming and J lost 5 bases, with 13 bases between them. Germline assignment: CDR1 SGHVS and CDR2 FNYEAQ. The CDR3 consists of 13 residues.

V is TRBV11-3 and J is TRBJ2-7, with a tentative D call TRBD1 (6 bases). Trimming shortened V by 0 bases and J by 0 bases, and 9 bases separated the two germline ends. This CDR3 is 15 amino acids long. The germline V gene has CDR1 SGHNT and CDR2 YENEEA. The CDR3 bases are TGTGCCAGCAGCTTAGAGGCAGGGGACTCCTACGAGCAGTACTTC. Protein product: CASSLEAGDSYEQYF.

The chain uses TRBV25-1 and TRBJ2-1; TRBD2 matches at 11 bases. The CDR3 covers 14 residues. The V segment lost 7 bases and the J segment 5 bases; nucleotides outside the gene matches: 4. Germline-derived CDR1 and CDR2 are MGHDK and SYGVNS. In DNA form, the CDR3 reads TGTGCCAGCACGTTAGCGGGAGGGAACAATGAGCAGTTCTTC. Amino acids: CASTLAGGNNEQFF. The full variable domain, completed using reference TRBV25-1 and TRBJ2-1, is EADIYQTPRYLVIGTGKKITLECSQTMGHDKMYWYQQDPGMELHLIHYSYGVNSTEKGDLSSESTVSRIRTEHFPLTLESARPSHTSQYLCASTLAGGNNEQFFGPGTRLTVL.

DNA for the CDR3: TGTGCCAGCAGCTTATATGGGACAGGGACCTCCTACGAGCAGTACTTC. It is translated as CASSLYGTGTSYEQYF. This chain joins TRBV7-8 and TRBJ2-7, with TRBD1 matching over 9 bases. In germline, CDR1 is SGHVS, CDR2 FQNEAQ. The CDR3 contains 16 residues. The J segment lost 0 bases and the V segment lost 2 bases, leaving 5 bases of the junction unmatched.

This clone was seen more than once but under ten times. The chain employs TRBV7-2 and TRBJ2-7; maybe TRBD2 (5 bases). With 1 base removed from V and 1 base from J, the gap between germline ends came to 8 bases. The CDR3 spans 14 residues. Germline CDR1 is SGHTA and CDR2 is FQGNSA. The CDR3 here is CASSLGGGSYEQYF. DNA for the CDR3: TGTGCCAGCAGCTTAGGTGGAGGTTCCTACGAGCAGTACTTC.

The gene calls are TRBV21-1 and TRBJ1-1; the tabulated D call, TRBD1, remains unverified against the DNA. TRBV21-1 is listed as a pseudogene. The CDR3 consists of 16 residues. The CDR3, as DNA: TGTGCCAGCATCCAGGGAATGGAGAGGATGAACACTGAAGCTTTCTTT. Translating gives CASIQGMERMNTEAFF.